This T cell receptor (beta chain) was observed in a study of T cell repertoires in cytomegalovirus infection. Across the whole study: It was the public TCR beta signatures that indicated both CMV infection and matching HLA type.

The CDR3 covers 14 residues. V gave up 4 bases and J gave up 3 bases, with 12 bases separating them. CDR1 and CDR2 (germline): SGHTA, FQGNSA. TCRdb itself ran the reads through MiXCR, one entry per CDR3 protein. The table records roughly 100,000 distinct CDR3 sequences, about 17% of them present only once. This clonotype was found many times. Its antigen remains unknown. General study results and limits: HLA-C-restricted CMV clonotypes gave the most frequent clonotype in two of eight donors. Cumulated frequencies of public TCR beta families served to identify carriers of CMV plus the relevant HLA.

The sequence was obtained from a human donor in good health (CMV status not recorded). Some clones in this sample may be carry-over from other donors' samples. The specimen was PBMCs. The V and J genes are TRBV7-2 and TRBJ1-2; D perhaps matches TRBD1 (6 bases). Written as DNA, the CDR3 is TGTGCCAGCAGCTCCTCGTGGACAGACTATGGCTACACCTTC. This gives the protein CASSSSWTDYGYTF.